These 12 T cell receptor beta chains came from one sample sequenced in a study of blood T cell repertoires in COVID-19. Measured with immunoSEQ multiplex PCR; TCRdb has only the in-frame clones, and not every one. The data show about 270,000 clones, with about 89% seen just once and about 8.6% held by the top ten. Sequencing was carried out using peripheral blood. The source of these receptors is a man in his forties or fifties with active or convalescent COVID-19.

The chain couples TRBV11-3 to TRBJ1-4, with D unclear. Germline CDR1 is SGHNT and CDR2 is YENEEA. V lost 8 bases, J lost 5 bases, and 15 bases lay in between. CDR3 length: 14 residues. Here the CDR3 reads CASAVPGSNEKLFF. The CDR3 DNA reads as TGTGCCAGCGCCGTGCCGGGGTCCAATGAAAAACTGTTTTTT.

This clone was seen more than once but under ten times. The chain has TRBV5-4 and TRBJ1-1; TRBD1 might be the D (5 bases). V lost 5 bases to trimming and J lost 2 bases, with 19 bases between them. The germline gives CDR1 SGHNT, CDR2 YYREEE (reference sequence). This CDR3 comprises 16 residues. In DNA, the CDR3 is TGTGCCAGCAGTCTAGAAAGTCCGGGACTAAACACTGAAGCTTTCTTT. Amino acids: CASSLESPGLNTEAFF.

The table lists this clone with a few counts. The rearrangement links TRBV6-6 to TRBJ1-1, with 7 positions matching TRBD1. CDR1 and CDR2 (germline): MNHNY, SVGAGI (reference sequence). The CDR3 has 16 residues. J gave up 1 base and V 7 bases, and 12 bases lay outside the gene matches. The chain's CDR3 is CASTIAAGGSNTEAFF. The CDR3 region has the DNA TGTGCCAGCACTATTGCAGCAGGGGGGTCGAACACTGAAGCTTTCTTT.

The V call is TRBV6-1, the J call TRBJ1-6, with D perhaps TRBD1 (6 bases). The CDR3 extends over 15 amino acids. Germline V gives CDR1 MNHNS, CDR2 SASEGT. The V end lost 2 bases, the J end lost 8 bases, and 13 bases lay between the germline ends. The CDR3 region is CASSEWAGVDSPLHF. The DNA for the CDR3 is TGTGCCAGCAGTGAATGGGCAGGGGTTGATTCACCCCTCCACTTT.

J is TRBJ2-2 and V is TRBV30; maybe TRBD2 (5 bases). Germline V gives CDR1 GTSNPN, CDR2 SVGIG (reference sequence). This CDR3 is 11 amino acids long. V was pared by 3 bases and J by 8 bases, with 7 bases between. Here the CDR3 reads CAWSPGGELFF. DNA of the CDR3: TGTGCCTGGAGCCCGGGAGGGGAGCTGTTTTTT.

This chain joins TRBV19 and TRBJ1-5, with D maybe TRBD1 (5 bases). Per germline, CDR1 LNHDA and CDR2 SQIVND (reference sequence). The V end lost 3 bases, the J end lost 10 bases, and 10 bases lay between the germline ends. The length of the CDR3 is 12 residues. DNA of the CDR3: TGTGCCAGTAGTATTGCGGGGGGACCCCAGCATTTT. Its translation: CASSIAGGPQHF.

The CDR3, as DNA: TGTGCCAGCAGTTTAGGGGGACACCTCTACAATGAGCAGTTCTTC. It specifies CASSLGGHLYNEQFF. The chain recombines TRBV27 with TRBJ2-1; perhaps TRBD1 as D (6 bases). The CDR3 has 15 amino acids. Trimming left V 2 bases short and J 3 bases short, with 11 bases between. Germline V CDR1 and CDR2: MNHEY, SMNVEV (reference sequence).

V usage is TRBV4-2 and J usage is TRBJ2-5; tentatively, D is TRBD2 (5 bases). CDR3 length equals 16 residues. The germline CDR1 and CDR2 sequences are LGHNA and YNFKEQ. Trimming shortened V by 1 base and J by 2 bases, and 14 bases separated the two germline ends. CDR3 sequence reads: CASSQGNSGGQETQYF. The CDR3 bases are TGTGCCAGCAGCCAAGGGAACAGCGGCGGACAAGAGACCCAGTACTTC.

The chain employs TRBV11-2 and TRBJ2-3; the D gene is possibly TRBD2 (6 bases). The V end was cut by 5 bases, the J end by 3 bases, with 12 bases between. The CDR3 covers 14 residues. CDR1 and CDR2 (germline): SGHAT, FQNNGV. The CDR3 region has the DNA TGTGCCAGCAGCGGGGCCGGGGGAACAGATACGCAGTATTTT. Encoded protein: CASSGAGGTDTQYF.

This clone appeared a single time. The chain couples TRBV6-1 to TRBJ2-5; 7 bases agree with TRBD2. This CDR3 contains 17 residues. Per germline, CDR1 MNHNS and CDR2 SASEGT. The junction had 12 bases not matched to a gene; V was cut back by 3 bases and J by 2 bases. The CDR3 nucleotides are TGTGCCAGCAGTGATAAAGAGGGGACTATCCTTCAAGAGACCCAGTACTTC. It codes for CASSDKEGTILQETQYF.

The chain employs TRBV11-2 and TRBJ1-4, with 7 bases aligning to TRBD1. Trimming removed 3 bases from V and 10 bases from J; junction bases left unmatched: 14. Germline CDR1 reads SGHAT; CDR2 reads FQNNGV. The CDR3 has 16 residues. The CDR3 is CASSFGDSQDVGKLFF. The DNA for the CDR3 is TGTGCCAGCAGCTTTGGGGACAGTCAAGACGTCGGAAAACTGTTTTTT.

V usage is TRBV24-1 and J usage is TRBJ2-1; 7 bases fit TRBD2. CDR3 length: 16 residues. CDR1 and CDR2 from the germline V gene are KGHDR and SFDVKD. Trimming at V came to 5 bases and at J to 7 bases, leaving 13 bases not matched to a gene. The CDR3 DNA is TGTGCCACCAGTGGGGTGAGGGCGGGAGAAGGAAATGAGCAGTTCTTC. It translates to CATSGVRAGEGNEQFF.